These 12 T cell receptor beta chains originate from one sample sequenced in a study of Graves' ophthalmopathy and Graves' hyperthyroidism. RNA served as the template for amplifying TCR beta CDR3 regions. RT-PCR with HTBI primers came first, then second-round multiplex PCR. TCRdb called the multiplex PCR reads again in MiXCR, with one record for every CDR3 protein. This table has 400,000 to 450,000 distinct CDR3 sequences, 20% to 25% appearing once. The sample was peripheral blood. The source of these receptors is a woman under 30 with stable Graves' hyperthyroidism.

The rearrangement uses TRBV20-1 and TRBJ2-5; D uncertain. Germline V gene lookup returns CDR1 DFQATT and CDR2 SNEGSKA (reference sequence). Deletions cut 0 bases from V and 6 bases from J, with 11 bases between. There are 13 residues in the CDR3. The CDR3 DNA sequence: TGCAGTGCTAGAGATCGCCTAGTTCAGACCCAGTACTTC. Residues: CSARDRLVQTQYF.

Concerning this clonotype: A much bigger clone sits one base away, suggesting this may be a read error. This sequence joins TRBV11-3 and TRBJ2-7; D is unresolved. From germline, CDR1 is SGHNT and CDR2 YENEEA. CDR3 length equals 15 residues. CDR3 nucleotide sequence: TGTGCCAGCATCTTAGTTGCGTCTCTCTCCTACGAGCAGTACTTC. It translates to CASILVASLSYEQYF.

This clonotype has just a few counts. This chain connects TRBV19 to TRBJ1-2; D is ambiguous. Germline CDR1 and CDR2: LNHDA and SQIVND (reference sequence). The CDR3 is 14 residues long. The V and J ends lost 3 bases and 2 bases respectively, with 10 bases between them. CDR3 sequence reads: CASSMGDGNYGYTF. The CDR3 nucleotides are TGTGCCAGTAGTATGGGCGACGGGAACTATGGCTACACCTTC.

This clonotype was seen at least ten times. The chain carries TRBV20-1 and TRBJ2-7, with D uncertain. Germline V gene lookup returns CDR1 DFQATT and CDR2 SNEGSKA (reference sequence). V was cut by 3 bases and J by 4 bases, with 7 bases left in between. The CDR3 consists of 11 residues. The CDR3 bases are TGCAGTGCTAGGGACCTTTACGAGCAGTACTTC. Amino acid sequence: CSARDLYEQYF.

Only a few counts were recorded for this clonotype. The chain recombines TRBV28 with TRBJ1-2; D unresolved. The length of the CDR3 is 18 residues. V shed 4 bases and J shed 2 bases, with 23 bases lying between them. CDR1 and CDR2 (germline): MDHEN, SYDVKM. The CDR3 loop reads CASSSDRNNRGGNYGYTF. The CDR3 bases are TGTGCCAGCAGTTCGGATCGAAATAATCGGGGTGGGAACTATGGCTACACCTTC.

This clonotype was observed many times. The rearrangement uses TRBV20-1 and TRBJ1-1; maybe TRBD1 (5 bases). The germline V and J ends were trimmed by 6 bases and 2 bases, with 10 bases remaining between them. The CDR3 is made up of 12 amino acids. Germline V gives CDR1 DFQATT, CDR2 SNEGSKA (reference sequence). In nucleotides, the CDR3 is TGCAGTGCCCGGGACCCCAACACTGAAGCTTTCTTT. This codes for CSARDPNTEAFF.

The table lists this clonotype with many counts. The gene calls are TRBV19 and TRBJ1-5; TRBD1 aligns across 9 bases. V lost 5 bases, J lost 5 bases, and 10 bases stayed unmatched. The CDR3 is 16 residues long. Germline values: CDR1 LNHDA, CDR2 SQIVND (reference sequence). This CDR3 reads CASSPWGQGSYQPQHF. CDR3 coding DNA: TGTGCCAGTAGTCCATGGGGACAGGGAAGTTATCAGCCCCAGCATTTT.

V and J are TRBV6-4 and TRBJ2-7; D gene uncertain. CDR1 and CDR2 (germline): MRHNA, SNTAGT. Between the trimmed V and J ends, which lost 7 bases and 1 base, there was a span of 8 bases. This CDR3 comprises 12 residues. Here the CDR3 DNA reads TGTGCCAGCACCTCCCTGTCCTACGAGCAGTACTTC. It codes for CASTSLSYEQYF.

In this sample, this clonotype turned up many times. Here the CDR3 reads CASSYSARGSYNSPLHF. CDR3 sequence (DNA): TGTGCCAGCAGTTACTCCGCGAGGGGCTCCTATAATTCACCCCTCCACTTT. The rearrangement joins TRBV6-5 to TRBJ1-6, with D possibly TRBD1 on 5 matching bases. Trimming removed 0 bases from V and 0 bases from J, with 9 bases in between. Germline values: CDR1 MNHEY, CDR2 SVGAGI. The CDR3 runs to 17 residues.

The sample holds many counts of this clonotype. The gene calls are TRBV20-1 and TRBJ2-7; D is unclear. Germline lookup yields CDR1 DFQATT and CDR2 SNEGSKA (reference sequence). Trimming pared 7 bases from V and 6 bases from J, leaving 10 bases between. This CDR3 is built from 10 residues. The CDR3 DNA reads TGCAGTGTCCCCCTGAGCGAGCAGTACTTC. This translates into CSVPLSEQYF.

The chain employs TRBV6-1 and TRBJ2-2; 7 positions match TRBD1. The CDR3 length is 15 residues. The V gene end was trimmed by 6 bases and the J gene end by 3 bases; junction bases not matched to a gene: 7. Germline-derived CDR1 and CDR2 are MNHNS and SASEGT. In DNA form, the CDR3 reads TGTGCCAGCAGATTCCTGACAGGGTACACCGGGGAGCTGTTTTTT. It translates to CASRFLTGYTGELFF.

This clonotype came up a few times. The V and J genes are TRBV12-3 or TRBV12-4 and TRBJ2-5; D possibly corresponds to TRBD2 (5 bases). This CDR3 contains 13 residues. Trimming left V 5 bases short and J 5 bases short, with 12 bases between. The CDR3 DNA is TGTGCCAGCAGTCCGTCGCCGGGGGAGACCCAGTACTTC. Translated: CASSPSPGETQYF.